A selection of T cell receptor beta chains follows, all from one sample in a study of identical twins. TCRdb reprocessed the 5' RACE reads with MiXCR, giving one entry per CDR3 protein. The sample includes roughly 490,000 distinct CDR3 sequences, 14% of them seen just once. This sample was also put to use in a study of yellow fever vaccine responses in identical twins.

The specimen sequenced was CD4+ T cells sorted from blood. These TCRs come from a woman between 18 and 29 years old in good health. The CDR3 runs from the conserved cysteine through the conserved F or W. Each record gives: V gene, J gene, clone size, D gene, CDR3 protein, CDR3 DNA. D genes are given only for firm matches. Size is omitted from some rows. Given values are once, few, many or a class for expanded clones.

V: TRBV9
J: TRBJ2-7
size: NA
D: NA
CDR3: CASSPGAVGYEQYF
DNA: TGTGCCAGCAGCCCCGGGGCAGTCGGATACGAGCAGTACTTC

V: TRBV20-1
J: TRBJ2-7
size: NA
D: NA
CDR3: CSARDFNRVHEQYF
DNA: TGCAGTGCTAGAGATTTTAACAGGGTCCACGAGCAGTACTTC

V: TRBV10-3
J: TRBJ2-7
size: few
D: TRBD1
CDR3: CAISEWDRGLYEQYF
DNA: TGTGCCATCAGTGAGTGGGACAGGGGGCTTTACGAGCAGTACTTC

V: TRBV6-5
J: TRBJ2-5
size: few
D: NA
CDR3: CASSYSTFQETQYF
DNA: TGTGCCAGCAGTTACTCTACGTTCCAAGAGACCCAGTACTTC

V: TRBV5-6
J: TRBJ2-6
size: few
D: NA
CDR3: CASSLLGDLFLGGANVLTF
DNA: TGTGCCAGCAGCTTGTTGGGGGATCTTTTTCTGGGTGGGGCCAACGTCCTGACTTTC

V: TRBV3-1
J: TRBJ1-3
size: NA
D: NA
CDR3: CASSRTSGNTIYF
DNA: TGTGCCAGCAGTCGGACCTCTGGAAACACCATATATTTT

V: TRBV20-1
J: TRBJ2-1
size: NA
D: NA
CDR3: CGGRALLNNEQFF
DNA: TGCGGGGGGCGGGCCCTCCTGAACAATGAGCAGTTCTTC

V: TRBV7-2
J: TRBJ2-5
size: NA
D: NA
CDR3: CASSLGSGTKTQYF
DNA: TGTGCCAGCAGCTTAGGGTCGGGGACGAAGACCCAGTACTTC

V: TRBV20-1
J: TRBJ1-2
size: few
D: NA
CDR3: CSARVTGSLPTGYTF
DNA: TGCAGTGCTAGAGTCACAGGGTCCCTCCCAACTGGCTACACCTTC

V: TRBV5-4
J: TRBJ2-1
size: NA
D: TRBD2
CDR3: CASSRSGTLNEQFF
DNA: TGTGCCAGCAGCCGTAGCGGGACTCTCAATGAGCAGTTCTTC

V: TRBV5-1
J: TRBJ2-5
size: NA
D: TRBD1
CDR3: CASSKQGSLEIQYF
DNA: TGCGCCAGCAGCAAACAGGGGTCCTTGGAGATCCAGTACTTC

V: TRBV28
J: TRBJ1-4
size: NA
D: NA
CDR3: CASSLAGIREKLFF
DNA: TGTGCCAGCAGTTTAGCAGGGATTCGAGAAAAACTGTTTTTT

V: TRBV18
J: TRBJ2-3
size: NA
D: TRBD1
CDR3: CASSPPMGTGGGTQYF
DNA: TGTGCCAGCTCACCCCCAATGGGGACAGGGGGCGGTACGCAGTATTTT

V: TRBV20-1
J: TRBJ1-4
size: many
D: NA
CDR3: CSAHRDGNLATNEKLFF
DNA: TGCAGTGCTCACAGGGATGGGAACCTTGCAACTAATGAAAAACTGTTTTTT

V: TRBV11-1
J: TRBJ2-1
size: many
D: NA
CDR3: CASSLTQGTVNEQFF
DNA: TGTGCCAGCAGCTTAACCCAGGGTACTGTCAATGAGCAGTTCTTC

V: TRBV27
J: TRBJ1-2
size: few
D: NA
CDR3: CASSSSYGGRGDGYTF
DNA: TGTGCCAGCAGTTCATCTTATGGGGGCAGGGGTGATGGCTACACCTTC

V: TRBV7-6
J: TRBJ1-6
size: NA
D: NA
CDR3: CASRLRAGYNSPLHF
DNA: TGTGCCAGCAGGCTCCGGGCCGGCTATAATTCACCCCTCCACTTT

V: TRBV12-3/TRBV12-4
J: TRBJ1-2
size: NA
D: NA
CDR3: CASSLQNYGYTF
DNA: TGTGCCAGCAGTTTACAGAACTATGGCTACACCTTC

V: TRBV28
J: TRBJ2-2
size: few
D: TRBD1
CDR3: CASRGPGTGETGELFF
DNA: TGTGCCAGCAGGGGGCCCGGGACAGGGGAGACCGGGGAGCTGTTTTTT

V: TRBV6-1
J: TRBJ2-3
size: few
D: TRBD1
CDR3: CASRDRPSASTDTQYF
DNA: TGTGCCAGCAGGGACAGGCCCAGCGCATCCACAGATACGCAGTATTTT

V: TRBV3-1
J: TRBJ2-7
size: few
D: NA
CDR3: CASSPRGGGGAYEQYF
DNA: TGTGCCAGCAGCCCTCGGGGCGGTGGAGGGGCCTACGAGCAGTACTTC

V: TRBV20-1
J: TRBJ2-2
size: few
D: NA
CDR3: CSASLQGQGTGELFF
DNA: TGCAGTGCTAGCCTCCAAGGCCAGGGGACCGGGGAGCTGTTTTTT

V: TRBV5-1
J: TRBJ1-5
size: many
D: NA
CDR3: CASSLSGEYSQPQHF
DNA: TGCGCCAGCAGCTTGTCAGGGGAGTACAGTCAGCCCCAGCATTTT

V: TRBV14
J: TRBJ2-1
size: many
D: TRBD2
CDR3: CASSQAASGRSEQFF
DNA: TGTGCCAGCAGCCAAGCGGCTAGCGGGAGGTCTGAGCAGTTCTTC

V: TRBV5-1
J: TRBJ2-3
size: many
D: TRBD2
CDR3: CASSLLAGESTDTQYF
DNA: TGCGCCAGCAGCCTACTAGCGGGAGAAAGCACAGATACGCAGTATTTT

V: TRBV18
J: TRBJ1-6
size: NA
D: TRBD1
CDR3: CASSPPDPGQPRVLHF
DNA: TGTGCCAGCTCACCACCGGATCCGGGACAGCCAAGAGTCCTCCACTTT

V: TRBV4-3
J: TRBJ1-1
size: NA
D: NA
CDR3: CASSRDLYTEAFF
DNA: TGCGCCAGCAGCCGGGATCTCTACACTGAAGCTTTCTTT

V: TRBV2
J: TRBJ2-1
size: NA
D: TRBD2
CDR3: CAFCSPRLAGRIDNEQFF
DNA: TGTGCCTTCTGTTCCCCCCGTTTAGCGGGCCGAATAGACAATGAGCAGTTCTTC

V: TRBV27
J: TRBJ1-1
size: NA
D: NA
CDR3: CASSFSRASTEAFF
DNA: TGTGCCAGCAGTTTTTCGAGGGCGAGCACTGAAGCTTTCTTT

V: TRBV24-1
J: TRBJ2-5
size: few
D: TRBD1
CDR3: CATSDITGGGETQYF
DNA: TGTGCCACCAGTGATATAACAGGGGGCGGGGAGACCCAGTACTTC

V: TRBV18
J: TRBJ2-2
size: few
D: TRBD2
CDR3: CASSPPSGLAGLAGELFF
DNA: TGTGCCAGCTCACCACCGTCGGGACTAGCTGGGCTGGCCGGGGAGCTGTTTTTT

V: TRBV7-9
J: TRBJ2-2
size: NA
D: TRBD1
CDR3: CASSLHNRGGAGELFF
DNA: TGTGCCAGCAGCTTGCACAACAGAGGGGGCGCGGGGGAGCTGTTTTTT

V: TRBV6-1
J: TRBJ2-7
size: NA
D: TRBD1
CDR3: CASSRAGTVSYEQYF
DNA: TGTGCCAGCAGCCGAGCCGGGACAGTTTCCTACGAGCAGTACTTC

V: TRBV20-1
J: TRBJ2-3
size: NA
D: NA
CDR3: CSAADTDTQYF
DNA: TGCAGTGCTGCAGACACAGATACGCAGTATTTT

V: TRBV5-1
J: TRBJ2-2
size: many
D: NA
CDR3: CASSLDSTNTGELFF
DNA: TGCGCCAGCAGCTTGGACAGCACGAACACCGGGGAGCTGTTTTTT

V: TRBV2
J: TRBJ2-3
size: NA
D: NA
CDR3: CASSGTPQADTQYF
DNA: TGTGCCAGCAGTGGGACTCCCCAAGCAGATACGCAGTATTTT

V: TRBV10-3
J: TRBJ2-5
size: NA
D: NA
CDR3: CAIRTFKGETQYF
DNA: TGTGCCATCCGGACTTTCAAAGGAGAGACCCAGTACTTC

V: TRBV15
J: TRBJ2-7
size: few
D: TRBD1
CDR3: CATSRGGTGNSYEQYF
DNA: TGTGCCACCAGCAGAGGGGGGACAGGGAACTCCTACGAGCAGTACTTC

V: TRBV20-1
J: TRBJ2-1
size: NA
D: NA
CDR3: CSARGMSSYNEQFF
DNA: TGCAGTGCCAGGGGTATGAGCTCCTACAATGAGCAGTTCTTC

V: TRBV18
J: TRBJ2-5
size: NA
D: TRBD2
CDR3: CASSPEMLAGKETQYF
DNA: TGTGCCAGCTCACCAGAGATGCTAGCGGGAAAAGAGACCCAGTACTTC

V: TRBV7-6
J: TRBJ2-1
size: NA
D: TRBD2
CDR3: CASSLAGREYNEQFF
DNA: TGTGCCAGCAGCTTGGCAGGGCGGGAGTACAATGAGCAGTTCTTC

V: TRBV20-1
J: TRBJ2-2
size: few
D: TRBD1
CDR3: CSAISDRGRPTGELFF
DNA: TGCAGTGCTATCAGCGACAGGGGGCGCCCCACCGGGGAGCTGTTTTTT

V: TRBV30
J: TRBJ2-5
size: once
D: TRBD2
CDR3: CAWSFAGGAETQYF
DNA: TGTGCCTGGAGTTTTGCGGGGGGCGCCGAGACCCAGTACTTC

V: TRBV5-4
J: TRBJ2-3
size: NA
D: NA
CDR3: CASSLDGFRDTQYF
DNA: TGTGCCAGCAGCTTGGATGGGTTTAGGGATACGCAGTATTTT

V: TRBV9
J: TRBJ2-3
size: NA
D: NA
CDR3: CASSPGPLSETQYF
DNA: TGTGCCAGCAGCCCGGGACCTCTCTCCGAAACGCAGTATTTT

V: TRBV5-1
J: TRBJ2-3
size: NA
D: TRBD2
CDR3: CASSLVTSGRDTDTQYF
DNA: TGCGCCAGCAGCTTGGTCACTAGCGGGAGGGACACAGATACGCAGTATTTT

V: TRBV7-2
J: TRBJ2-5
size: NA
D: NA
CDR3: CASSLAVGGRRETQYF
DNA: TGTGCCAGCAGCTTAGCTGTAGGCGGCCGAAGGGAGACCCAGTACTTC

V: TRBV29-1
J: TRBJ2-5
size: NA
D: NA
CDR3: CSVERGQTQYF
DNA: TGCAGCGTTGAACGGGGGCAGACCCAGTACTTC

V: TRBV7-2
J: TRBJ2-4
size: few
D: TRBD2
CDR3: CASSLSGGLAKNIQYF
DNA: TGTGCCAGCAGCTTATCGGGAGGTCTAGCCAAAAACATTCAGTACTTC

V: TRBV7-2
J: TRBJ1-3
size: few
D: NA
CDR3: CASSTQAAGNTIYF
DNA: TGTGCCAGCAGCACACAGGCTGCGGGAAACACCATATATTTT

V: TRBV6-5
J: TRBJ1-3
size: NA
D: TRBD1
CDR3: CASSYTLPGQGSGNTIYF
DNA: TGTGCCAGCAGTTACACTTTACCGGGACAGGGCTCTGGAAACACCATATATTTT

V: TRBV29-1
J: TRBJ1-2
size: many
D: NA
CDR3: CSVDFNGYTF
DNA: TGCAGCGTTGATTTTAATGGCTACACCTTC

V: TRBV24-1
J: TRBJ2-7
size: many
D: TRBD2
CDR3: CATSDPSGGPSYEQYF
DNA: TGTGCCACCAGTGACCCAAGCGGGGGGCCCTCCTACGAGCAGTACTTC

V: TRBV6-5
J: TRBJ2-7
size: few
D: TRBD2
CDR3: CASSYSGGLAGSYEQYF
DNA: TGTGCCAGCAGTTACTCTGGGGGACTAGCGGGTTCCTACGAGCAGTACTTC

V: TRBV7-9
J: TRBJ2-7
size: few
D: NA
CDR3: CASSFGAPTNEQYF
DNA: TGTGCCAGCAGCTTTGGGGCACCGACCAACGAGCAGTACTTC

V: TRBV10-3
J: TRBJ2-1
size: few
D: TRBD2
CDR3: CATGLAENNEQFF
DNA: TGTGCCACAGGACTAGCGGAAAACAATGAGCAGTTCTTC

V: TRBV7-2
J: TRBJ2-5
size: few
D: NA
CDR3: CASSPQTRQETQYF
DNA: TGTGCCAGCAGCCCACAGACCCGCCAAGAGACCCAGTACTTC